This T cell receptor beta chain was found in a study of cytomegalovirus exposure and HLA in healthy donors (dated by TCRdb to about 2017). With regard to the full study: According to an earlier analysis of 587 of the donors, about 170 million T cells yielded 100 million or so unique TCR beta sequences and approximately 280 Gb of sequence data. To predict cytomegalovirus infection status, the study brought together high-throughput TCR immunosequencing, statistical association of individual TCRs with disease status, and machine learning. The study aimed to test whether signatures of past pathogen exposure could be identified by cataloging public T cell receptors. In a later analysis, previously published TCR beta repertoires from several hundred donors were re-analyzed and high-resolution HLA genotyping was added so that TCR occurrence patterns could be studied. Donor age, sex, ethnicity and CMV serostatus were compiled together with the repertoire data. The later analysis used no new phenotypic data to find candidate immune exposures, relying instead on TCR beta sequences and their occurrence across donors. Both class I and class II loci were covered by HLA typing, at four-digit resolution. All discovery cohort repertoires had been generated on a single sequencing platform. Along with the roughly 670-subject first cohort, a separate validation cohort of over a hundred different subjects was used. Because of strong linkage in the cohort, roughly five DR-DQ haplotypes were treated as single units for association and clustering. Among the roughly 400 genotyped donors, around 81% belonged to the genetic ancestry cluster associated with self-reported Caucasian donors. The T cell repertoires of several hundred subjects were profiled by immunosequencing and related to cytomegalovirus serostatus. Across about 370 genotyped donors of the cohort, an average of roughly 250,000 unique TCR beta nucleotide sequences per donor were sequenced, and roughly 20% of those sequences were non-productive. In an earlier analysis of 550 to 700 of the donors, high-throughput TCR beta sequencing was used to judge whether each TCR beta V gene segment behaved as functional or pseudogenic. An early release covering roughly 600 HLA-typed donors comprised 300 to 350 gigabases of sequencing data and around 86 million unique TCR sequences. The number of donors typed differed by locus, with roughly 620-630 for A, B, C, DRB1 and DQB1, 522 for DQA1, 600 to 610 for DPA1, and under 490 for DPB1. A later genetic analysis used genome-wide SNP genotypes for about 55% of the 666 donors, treating that subset as a discovery cohort. Results and caveats for the whole study, not just this receptor: Presence/absence analyses assumed roughly uniform sequencing depth across donors, an assumption that may not hold. The classifier was reported to diagnose cytomegalovirus status with high specificity and sensitivity in both the original cohort and the validation cohort. Assigning TCR associations to individual alleles was difficult when HLA alleles, especially DR and DQ, strongly co-occurred. Some IMGT-functional V segments, including TRBV6-2 and TRBV6-3, could not be told apart with the 87-base-pair reads, so those segments were excluded. A cluster of highly shared sequence variants was judged likely to be a technical artifact of the sequencing pipeline. For the cohort, immune exposure information was limited to CMV serostatus. The study listed 150 to 200 TCR beta chains as associated with cytomegalovirus. A later analysis reported that several top co-occurrence clusters appeared linked to parvovirus B19, influenza, CMV and Epstein-Barr virus. Most TCR sequences were observed very rarely across donors, whereas some public TCRs were present in many individuals. HLA typing was unavailable for some donors at each locus, so association tests used only the typed subset. Linkage disequilibrium might explain the correlated functional status among segregating V segments, but an unknown experimental factor could not be ruled out. The cohort was sequenced for TCR beta chains only, and without alpha or paired-chain data the features that could be detected were limited. In an earlier analysis of some 500 of the donors, most TCR beta V segments were observed in productive rearrangements about 90% or about 30% of the time, broadly matching IMGT annotations. The earlier analysis of some 540 of the donors excluded some 15 rarely observed V segments, including chromosome 9 orphons, because counts were too low. In a later genetic analysis, fewer N-insertions in productive TCRs were reported among donors in an Asian-associated ancestry cluster than the approximately 630-donor mean. The authors suggested that the approach could potentially be extended to other disease states and immunological phenotypes. In a later analysis, the rate of TCR association differed among HLA loci, with DRB1 alleles having the most associated TCRs and HLA-C alleles having the fewest. In a later genetic analysis, a missense DCLRE1C variant was associated with V-gene and J-gene trimming of TCR beta chains, and the association was replicated in an independent cohort. A further reported finding was that TCR beta sequences accurately predicted the HLA-A and HLA-B alleles for most subjects in the first cohort. Most CMV-associated TCR beta chains appeared to be HLA-restricted in a later analysis, and the HLA associations seemed to be driven largely by CMV exposure. Three of the identified cytomegalovirus-associated TCR beta chains were confirmed in vitro to be specific for cytomegalovirus antigens. In a later analysis, HLA-associated TCR beta chains showed more clonal expansion and lower generation probabilities than non-associated chains that were equally common. A later analysis associated 16,951 TCR beta sequences with specific HLA alleles at a false discovery rate of 0.05.

Library generation was performed with the immunoSEQ multiplex PCR assay. A mixture of 60 forward primers for TCR Vbeta segments and 13 reverse primers for TCR Jbeta segments was used in the multiplex PCR. Amplification of the CDR3 region of rearranged TCR beta genes was performed with a multiplex PCR assay on genomic DNA. Amplified TCR beta libraries were sequenced as 87-base-pair reads on the Illumina HiSeq System. For the original study's pipeline: Across the 666 repertoires, a later analysis counted 80 million or so unique TCR beta chains, roughly 11 million of which were shared by at least two donors. Raw reads were error-corrected and collapsed into unique sequences by a nearest-neighbor algorithm in which closely related sequences were merged to remove PCR and sequencing errors. To assign V, D and J gene segments, CDR3 sequences were aligned to IMGT reference sequences. For a sequence to be retained, a match of at least six nucleotides to both a V gene segment and a J gene segment was required. A rearrangement was called productive if the CDR3 had no stop codons and remained in frame with V and J, and every other rearrangement was called non-productive. Following IMGT convention, CDR3 was defined as the stretch from the second conserved V-encoded cysteine up to the conserved J-encoded phenylalanine. The earlier analysis of about 570 of the donors excluded any sequence lacking an unambiguous match to a single V gene segment. In an earlier analysis of around 600 of the donors, V segments were called functional above 56.7% productive rearrangements and were called segregating when the between-donor standard deviation exceeded 5%. A statistical classification framework was developed to diagnose cytomegalovirus status using the catalog of TCR beta chain sequences. V and J gene assignment, in a later analysis, came from comparing TCR nucleotide sequences with IMGT/GENE-DB human TR gene sequences. The TCRdist pipeline was used in a later analysis to assign CDR3 sequences and most-parsimonious VDJ recombination scenarios. A later analysis defined each TCR beta chain by its CDR3 amino acid sequence plus V-gene family, and excluded reads lacking a unique V-gene family. As a way to deal with suspected cross-contamination and a sequencing artifact, a later analysis dropped hundreds of nucleotide sequences that were highly shared and had low generation probability. For each public chain, a later analysis derived a clonal expansion index from normalized ranks of inferred template counts within each repertoire. A later analysis computed generation probabilities with a VDJ recombination model fitted to out-of-frame rearrangements, and checked the results against IGoR. In a later analysis, hypergeometric tests were used to score TCR-TCR, TCR-HLA and TCR-CMV co-occurrence, with a repertoire-size bias correction applied to TCR pairs. False discovery rates were estimated in a later analysis by permuting HLA or CMV assignments 20 times. A later analysis grouped co-occurring TCRs with DBSCAN, adding TCRdist sequence similarity when clustering within HLA-allele-positive subsets. Co-occurrence clustering excluded repertoires with fewer than 30,000 or more than 120,000 public chains, plus five with anomalous nucleotide sharing. TCRdb re-hosts the immuneACCESS table, in-frame sequences only. Its copies lack some clones; in the studies checked, an unresolved V gene accounts for under half of them, and the cause for the rest is not known. The V and J calls and clone size were taken over from that table, and D and trimming were inferred from the DNA. This sample comprises roughly 88,000 clones, about 80% of them detected only once. The ten largest clones represent approximately 5.6% of the sample.

In total, 600 or so healthy bone marrow donors made up the cohort. At the time of sampling, every cohort member was nominally healthy, though immune exposures that went unrecorded were likely present. The donor was CMV seropositive and belonged to the group of about 290 seropositive cohort members. Each donor provided a peripheral blood sample, and peripheral blood mononuclear cells were used for TCR beta sequencing. Genomic DNA was extracted from the blood cell samples with the Qiagen DNeasy Blood Extraction Kit. For CDR1 and CDR2, the germline V gene lists SGHAT and FQNNGV. The CDR3 contains 14 residues, cysteine and phenylalanine counted. The kept DNA is CDR3 alone, 42 bases in frame from the first base. Deletion took 3 bases off V and 4 bases off J, with a span of 9 bases between the germline ends. About this clone: Its antigen is currently not known. Within one base of it there is no much larger clone, and no base qualities were kept.

Input material: PBMCs. The source of this sequence is a man aged 30 to 45 in good health and CMV-seropositive. The chain links TRBV11-2 with TRBJ2-2, with a tentative D gene TRBD1 over 6 matching bases. Here is the DNA: TGTGCCAGCAGCTTGACAGGTTTCACCGGGGAGCTGTTTTTT. It codes for CASSLTGFTGELFF.